These 31 T cell receptor beta chains share one sample of origin, sequenced in a study of Graves' ophthalmopathy and Graves' hyperthyroidism. RNA transcripts were the template, and TCR beta CDR3 regions were amplified from them. First-round RT-PCR used HTBI primers; second-round multiplex PCR followed. In TCRdb, the multiplex PCR reads were re-called with MiXCR into one record per CDR3 protein. This table holds 600,000 to 700,000 distinct CDR3 sequences, just over 40% found once. Sequencing was carried out using peripheral blood. The receptors derive from an adult man with Graves' ophthalmopathy.

Only one count was recorded for this clonotype. In nucleotides, the CDR3 is TGTGCCAGCAGCTCCGGGACAGGGGGGCCCAAAGGGGAGACCCAGTACTTC. This translates into CASSSGTGGPKGETQYF. J is TRBJ2-5 and V is TRBV7-2; 11 bases are shared with TRBD1. The germline CDR1 and CDR2 sequences are SGHTA and FQGNSA. J was trimmed by 5 bases and V by 4 bases; bases with no gene match: 12. This CDR3 has 17 residues.

For this clonotype: Mismatch with germline at one junction end may stem from a read error. The chain recombines TRBV10-3 with TRBJ2-5, with 9 bases aligning to TRBD2. This CDR3 contains 17 residues. Germline CDR1 is ENHRY and CDR2 is SYGVKD. CDR3 sequence (DNA): TGTGCCAACAGTTACTCAATCGGCGGGAGGGTGTTAGAGACCCAGTACTTC. This encodes CANSYSIGGRVLETQYF.

The chain carries TRBV2 and TRBJ1-1, with a tentative D call TRBD1 (6 bases). Germline-derived CDR1 and CDR2 are SNHLY and FYNNEI. The CDR3 contains 16 residues. V dropped 6 bases and J dropped 2 bases, with 19 bases sitting between them. The CDR3 loop reads CASSPDRRPSNTEAFF. CDR3 nucleotide sequence: TGTGCCAGCAGCCCTGACAGGCGTCCATCCAACACTGAAGCTTTCTTT.

The V gene is TRBV9, the J gene TRBJ1-5; 8 bases map to TRBD1. V was pared by 7 bases and J by 6 bases, with 12 bases of the junction left unmatched. Germline V gives CDR1 SGDLS, CDR2 YYNGEE. The CDR3 is 15 residues long. CDR3 sequence: CASSPSSGGRQPQHF. DNA for the CDR3: TGTGCCAGCTCACCTTCGTCAGGGGGCCGTCAGCCCCAGCATTTT.

J is TRBJ2-5 and V is TRBV20-1, with TRBD2 matching over 7 bases. V was pared by 3 bases and J by 5 bases, with 6 bases of the junction left unmatched. This CDR3 comprises 13 residues. The germline V gene encodes CDR1 DFQATT and CDR2 SNEGSKA (reference sequence). The CDR3 DNA is TGCAGTGCTAGCGCCGCGGGGGATGAGACCCAGTACTTC. It is translated as CSASAAGDETQYF.

J is TRBJ1-5 and V is TRBV7-9; D is unclear. CDR3 size: 12 residues. Germline V gives CDR1 SEHNR, CDR2 FQNEAQ (reference sequence). The CDR3 nucleotides are TGTTCCACCAGGAGACCGGGACAGCCCCAGCATTTT. The encoded protein is CSTRRPGQPQHF.

This clonotype has ten or more counts. The CDR3 DNA is TGTGCCAGCAGTTCCGGGACCTTTGGGTACGAGCAGTACTTC. Its translation: CASSSGTFGYEQYF. The V call is TRBV7-9, the J call TRBJ2-7; D possibly uses TRBD1 or TRBD2 (5 bases each). Trimming shortened V by 6 bases and J by 4 bases, and 16 bases separated the two germline ends. This CDR3 comprises 14 residues. Germline V CDR1 and CDR2: SEHNR, FQNEAQ (reference sequence).

Turning to this clonotype: The conserved closing phenylalanine or tryptophan is absent in this CDR3, likely reflecting a read error. V is TRBV2 and J is TRBJ1-1; D is ambiguous. The CDR3 runs 14 residues. CDR1 and CDR2 from the germline V gene are SNHLY and FYNNEI. Trimming pared 6 bases from V and 6 bases from J, leaving 17 bases between. The CDR3: CASSQGRTGAEAFL. The CDR3 region has the DNA TGTGCCAGCAGCCAAGGCAGGACTGGCGCTGAAGCTTTCCTT.

This clonotype was seen at least ten times. The chain is built from TRBV19 and TRBJ1-5; tentatively, D is TRBD1 (6 bases). Germline V gene lookup returns CDR1 LNHDA and CDR2 SQIVND (reference sequence). This CDR3 spans 16 amino acids. Trimming stripped 8 bases from V and 5 bases from J, with 22 bases between. The DNA for the CDR3 is TGTGCCAGTGCCCCTTTTGGGGGCGGGGGGGATCAGCCCCAGCATTTT. Its translation: CASAPFGGGGDQPQHF.

The genes are TRBV10-3 and TRBJ2-7; 7 nucleotides match TRBD2. The CDR3 is made up of 12 amino acids. The trim removed 10 bases at V and 3 bases at J, leaving 6 bases unmatched. Germline-derived CDR1 and CDR2 are ENHRY and SYGVKD. DNA for the CDR3: TGTGCCACAGGAGGGGAGGGCTACGAGCAGTACTTC. Amino acids: CATGGEGYEQYF.

The chain uses TRBV6-1 and TRBJ2-5; TRBD1 matches at 12 bases. Losses at the gene ends were 7 bases for V and 5 bases for J; bases not matched to a gene: 8. This CDR3 has 15 amino acids. Germline V gene lookup returns CDR1 MNHNS and CDR2 SASEGT. The CDR3 DNA reads TGTGCCAGCACCCCGGGACAGGGGGCGGATGAGACCCAGTACTTC. Translating gives CASTPGQGADETQYF.

This clonotype has at least ten counts. The chain combines TRBV7-7 with TRBJ2-5; TRBD1 aligns across 7 bases. Unmatched junction bases numbered 6, after V lost 2 bases and J lost 3 bases. CDR1 and CDR2 from the germline V gene are SSHAT and FNYEAQ (reference sequence). CDR3 size: 15 residues. The CDR3, as DNA: TGTGCCAGCAGCTTATGGGACAGACCAAAAGAGACCCAGTACTTC. Amino acid sequence: CASSLWDRPKETQYF. Looking up the rest from reference TRBV7-7 and TRBJ2-5 gives the full variable domain: GAGVSQSPRYKVTKRGQDVTLRCDPISSHATLYWYQQALGQGPEFLTYFNYEAQPDKSGLPSDRFSAERPEGSISTLTIQRTEQRDSAMYRCASSLWDRPKETQYFGPGTRLLVL.

This clonotype has a count of ten or more. The chain recombines TRBV6-2 or TRBV6-3 with TRBJ1-2; D is ambiguous. Germline-derived CDR1 and CDR2 are MNHEY and SVGEGT. The CDR3 is 13 residues long. V was trimmed by 2 bases and J by 4 bases, leaving 8 bases between them. CDR3 DNA: TGTGCCAGCAGTTACCGGCAGACCTATGGCTACACCTTC. Protein: CASSYRQTYGYTF.

This rearrangement joins TRBV15 to TRBJ1-4; 7 nucleotides agree with TRBD1. From germline, CDR1 is LNHNV and CDR2 YYDKDF (reference sequence). Trimming removed 0 bases from V and 6 bases from J; junction bases left unmatched: 10. This CDR3 contains 17 residues. The CDR3 DNA sequence: TGTGCCACCAGCAGAGAACAGGGGCTAGCCAGGGATGAAAAACTGTTTTTT. Its protein product is CATSREQGLARDEKLFF. The complete variable domain, with remaining parts taken from reference TRBV15 and TRBJ1-4, reads DAMVIQNPRYQVTQFGKPVTLSCSQTLNHNVMYWYQQKSSQAPKLLFHYYDKDFNNEADTPDNFQSRRPNTSFCFLDIRSPGLGDTAMYLCATSREQGLARDEKLFFGSGTQLSVL.

In this sample, this clonotype turned up a few times. The J gene is TRBJ2-5, the V gene TRBV25-1; 10 positions match TRBD2. The length of the CDR3 is 14 residues. Germline V lookup: CDR1 MGHDK, CDR2 SYGVNS. The V and J ends lost 2 bases and 5 bases, in that order; junction bases with no gene match: 2. CDR3 loop: CASSEGLAEETQYF. CDR3 nucleotides: TGTGCCAGCAGTGAAGGACTAGCGGAGGAGACCCAGTACTTC.

This clonotype was observed at least ten times. The chain employs TRBV5-1 and TRBJ1-5; D remains ambiguous. The V gene lost 0 bases and the J gene lost 4 bases, with 8 bases spanning the gap. CDR1 is SGHRS and CDR2 is YFSETQ in the germline V gene. The CDR3 sequence is 14 residues long. The CDR3 nucleotides are TGCGCCAGCAGCTTGGACAGCTGGAATCAGCCCCAGCATTTT. Amino acids: CASSLDSWNQPQHF.

The chain combines TRBV30 with TRBJ2-7; D remains ambiguous. The CDR3 has 12 residues. Trimming removed 4 bases from V and 6 bases from J, with 13 bases in between. Germline CDR1 and CDR2: GTSNPN and SVGIG (reference sequence). In DNA form, the CDR3 reads TGTGCCTGGACAGCCCACAAAGGCGAGCAGTACTTC. Protein product: CAWTAHKGEQYF. Looking up the rest from reference TRBV30 and TRBJ2-7 gives the full variable domain: SQTIHQWPATLVQPVGSPLSLECTVEGTSNPNLYWYRQAAGRGLQLLFYSVGIGQISSEVPQNLSASRPQDRQFILSSKKLLLSDSGFYLCAWTAHKGEQYFGPGTRLTVT.

This clonotype was counted only a few times. The V gene is TRBV12-3 or TRBV12-4, the J gene TRBJ2-7; either TRBD1 or TRBD2 may supply D (5 bases each). CDR3 length: 16 amino acids. Deletions cut 5 bases from V and 3 bases from J, with 20 bases between. CDR3 coding DNA: TGTGCCAGCAGTCCTAGGGGTTGGGGGAAGGACTACGAGCAGTACTTC. Protein product: CASSPRGWGKDYEQYF.

In this sample, this clonotype turned up many times. The chain employs TRBV5-5 and TRBJ1-5, with TRBD1 matching over 7 bases. J was trimmed by 3 bases and V by 4 bases; bases with no gene match: 7. The CDR3 spans 15 residues. Germline values: CDR1 SGHKS, CDR2 YYEKEE (reference sequence). The CDR3 DNA reads TGTGCCAGCAGCCGAGGGGACAGCTCCAATCAGCCCCAGCATTTT. Amino acids: CASSRGDSSNQPQHF.

Worth noting for this clonotype: A much larger clone differs by one base, so this may be a read error. DNA of the CDR3: TGCAGTGCCACAATGACTGACGGGGGATTCTACGAGCAGTACGTC. This sequence encodes CSATMTDGGFYEQYV. The rearrangement uses TRBV20-1 and TRBJ2-7; perhaps TRBD2 as D (6 bases). CDR3 length: 15 amino acids. CDR1 DFQATT and CDR2 SNEGSKA come from the germline V gene (reference sequence). V was trimmed by 6 bases and J by 3 bases, leaving 21 bases between them.

This clonotype occurred many times. The chain combines TRBV29-1 with TRBJ2-7, with TRBD1 matching 9 bases. The germline CDR1 and CDR2 sequences are SQVTM and ANQGSEA. The CDR3 sequence is 12 residues long. V gave up 4 bases and J gave up 6 bases; unmatched junction bases: 4. The CDR3 nucleotides read TGCAGCGTTGGAGGGACAGGGCTCGAGCAGTACTTC. Its translation is CSVGGTGLEQYF.

This clonotype was detected a few times. The genes are TRBV10-3 and TRBJ1-5; D is possibly TRBD1 (5 bases). This CDR3 has 13 residues. The V end lost 3 bases, the J end lost 7 bases, and 10 bases lay between the germline ends. The germline V gene has CDR1 ENHRY and CDR2 SYGVKD. This CDR3 reads CAISDRRGQPQHF. CDR3 DNA sequence: TGTGCCATCAGTGATAGGAGGGGACAGCCCCAGCATTTT.

J is TRBJ1-2 and V is TRBV6-1; D is unresolved. The ends were cut back, 5 bases at V and 1 base at J, with 8 bases in the middle. The CDR3 totals 13 residues. CDR1 and CDR2 from the germline V gene are MNHNS and SASEGT. CDR3 protein: CASSYKDNYGYTF. In DNA form, the CDR3 reads TGTGCCAGCAGTTACAAGGATAACTATGGCTACACCTTC.

Notes on this clonotype: Since the CDR3 does not end with the conserved phenylalanine or tryptophan, this likely comes from a read error. The CDR3 DNA reads as TGTGCCAGCAGCCGGCGACAGGGCCACGTGGTGGAGACCCAGTACTGC. This gives the protein CASSRRQGHVVETQYC. The rearrangement joins TRBV7-6 to TRBJ2-5, with 7 bases lining up with TRBD1. Germline CDR1 and CDR2: SGHVS and FNYEAQ. The V gene end was trimmed by 5 bases and the J gene end by 5 bases; junction bases not matched to a gene: 14. The CDR3 is made up of 16 amino acids.

J is TRBJ2-7 and V is TRBV7-8, with TRBD2 matching 10 bases. The V and J ends lost 5 bases and 7 bases, in that order; junction bases with no gene match: 2. Germline loops: CDR1 SGHVS, CDR2 FQNEAQ. The CDR3 consists of 12 residues. CDR3 amino acids: CASSVLAGEQYF. CDR3 in DNA: TGTGCCAGCAGCGTACTAGCGGGAGAGCAGTACTTC.

Ten or more counts support this clonotype. The chain uses TRBV19 and TRBJ1-5; tentative D call: TRBD1 (6 bases). V lost 5 bases to trimming and J lost 6 bases, with 14 bases between them. Per germline, CDR1 LNHDA and CDR2 SQIVND (reference sequence). The CDR3 sequence is 14 residues long. This CDR3 reads CASSPGAPGQPQHF. Written as DNA, the CDR3 is TGTGCCAGTAGTCCAGGGGCTCCCGGTCAGCCCCAGCATTTT.

This clonotype occurred once. This may stem from a read error, because a much larger clone lies one nucleotide away. V is TRBV10-3 and J is TRBJ2-2, with 9 bases identical to TRBD2. Germline CDR1 reads ENHRY; CDR2 reads SYGVKD. The CDR3 contains 15 residues. V shed 10 bases and J 1 base; nucleotides not matched to a gene: 7. CDR3 bases: TGTGCCAGCAAGAGCGGGGGGATGAACACCGGGGAGCTGTTTTTT. The encoded protein is CASKSGGMNTGELFF.

The V call is TRBV7-2, the J call TRBJ1-3; tentative D call: TRBD1 (5 bases). V shed 0 bases and J shed 8 bases, with 14 bases lying between them. The CDR3 is 15 amino acids. Germline V gene sequence: CDR1 SGHTA, CDR2 FQGNSA. Here the CDR3 DNA reads TGTGCCAGCAGCTTAGCAGGGGCGTATGGCTACACCATATATTTT. Its translation is CASSLAGAYGYTIYF.

The chain links TRBV4-2 to TRBJ2-5, with D possibly TRBD1 on 6 matching bases. The CDR3 is made up of 15 amino acids. V lost 6 bases and J lost 5, with 19 bases in between. The germline V gene has CDR1 LGHNA and CDR2 YNFKEQ. CDR3 nucleotide sequence: TGTGCCAGCAGGCATAACCAGGGGATGGGTGAGACCCAGTACTTC. This codes for CASRHNQGMGETQYF.

The chain joins TRBV2 to TRBJ2-3; possible D gene TRBD2, 6 bases. V was pared by 6 bases and J by 5 bases, with 21 bases between. The CDR3 sequence is 16 residues long. Per germline, CDR1 SNHLY and CDR2 FYNNEI. DNA for the CDR3: TGTGCCAGCAGATATGGGACTCAACTCCCCGGAGATACGCAGTATTTT. This encodes CASRYGTQLPGDTQYF.

Worth noting for this clonotype: A much larger clone sits a single nucleotide away, making a read error possible. This sequence joins TRBV20-1 and TRBJ2-7, with D hard to call. V was clipped by 2 bases and J by 0 bases, with 8 bases between them. This CDR3 spans 13 amino acids. Germline CDR1 and CDR2: DFQATT and SNEGSKA (reference sequence). CDR3 DNA: TGCAGTGCTAGATCGGCCTCCTCCTACGAGCAGTACTTC. Residues: CSARSASSYEQYF.